This T cell receptor (beta chain) came from a study of blood T cell repertoires in COVID-19. Study details: Samples of COVID-19 (acute and convalescent) were obtained from the United States, Italy and Spain. T cells, B-cell-depleted T cells, or PBMCs supplied cDNA or gDNA.

The trim removed 4 bases at V and 5 bases at J, leaving 8 bases unmatched. The CDR3 sequence is 16 residues long. Germline V gives CDR1 SEHNR, CDR2 FQNEAQ (reference sequence). In the authors' workflow: Estimation of nucleated cell counts relied on the amplification of reference gene primers. TCRdb's copy holds only in-frame clones and misses some; the assay was immunoSEQ multiplex PCR. The V and J calls and clone size come from that table; D and trimming were worked out from the DNA. The data contain about 260,000 clones, about 85% of them seen just once; the ten biggest clones take up about an eighth.

The specimen sequenced was peripheral blood. The sequence was obtained from a human donor in a cohort sampled during active COVID-19. V gene TRBV7-9 combines with J gene TRBJ2-1, with 10 positions matching TRBD1. This CDR3 is CASSSPGTGVNNEQFF. The CDR3 DNA sequence: TGTGCCAGCAGCTCCCCCGGGACAGGGGTGAACAATGAGCAGTTCTTC. The complete variable domain, with remaining parts taken from reference TRBV7-9 and TRBJ2-1, reads DTGVSQNPRHKITKRGQNVTFRCDPISEHNRLYWYRQTLGQGPEFLTYFQNEAQLEKSRLLSDRFSAERPKGSFSTLEIQRTEQGDSAMYLCASSSPGTGVNNEQFFGPGTRLTVL.